The following is a T cell receptor beta chain sequence with its context. The antigen remains undetermined. This entry comes from a study of cytomegalovirus exposure and HLA in healthy donors. This PCR relied on a set of 60 Vbeta primers and 13 Jbeta primers. Libraries were prepared by immunoSEQ multiplex PCR; TCRdb keeps only in-frame clonotypes and omits some of them. The repertoire has roughly 110,000 clones, 74% of them found once; the top ten carry approximately 2.2%. Study results and caveats: A previous analysis found most TCR beta V segments productive roughly 90% or roughly 30% of the time. While the bulk of TCR sequences proved rare, some public TCRs turned up in many donors.

V was clipped by 0 bases and J by 1 base, with 12 bases between them. CDR1 and CDR2 from the germline V gene are SGDLS and YYNGEE. CDR3 length: 16 residues. The sequencing sample was made of PBMCs. J is TRBJ2-3 and V is TRBV9; possible D gene TRBD2, 5 bases. The sequence came from a human donor in good health. CDR3 residues: CASSVGGLGGTDTQYF. CDR3 sequence (DNA): TGTGCCAGCAGCGTAGGAGGTTTGGGAGGCACAGATACGCAGTATTTT.